This T cell receptor beta chain appears in the sequencing data of a study of cytomegalovirus exposure and HLA in healthy donors. Findings and caveats of the study: Researchers reported that three CMV-associated chains were confirmed in vitro as CMV antigen-specific. Beyond CMV serostatus, there was no information to go on about immune exposure.

The primer mix had 60 Vbeta and 13 Jbeta primers. Clones were sequenced by immunoSEQ multiplex PCR, and TCRdb holds only the in-frame ones, with some missing. Among some 180,000 clones listed, about four fifths were seen once. V gave up 1 base and J gave up 5 bases; unmatched junction bases: 5. CDR1 and CDR2 (germline): SGHAT, FQNNGV. The CDR3 runs to 15 residues. This clone was seen only a few times. What it binds is unknown. Source material: PBMCs. The V and J genes are TRBV11-2 and TRBJ2-7; 10 bases are a match to TRBD1. This sequence was found in a female donor in good health and CMV-seronegative. The CDR3 spells CASSLAGQGQDEQYF. For the CDR3, the DNA is TGTGCCAGCAGCTTAGCGGGACAGGGGCAAGACGAGCAGTACTTC.